The 21 T cell receptor beta chains reported below all come from one sample, sequenced in a study of cytomegalovirus exposure and HLA in healthy donors. A multiplex PCR was run with 60 Vbeta primers and 13 Jbeta primers. The repertoire was sequenced with immunoSEQ multiplex PCR; TCRdb's copy has only in-frame clones and lacks some. Altogether more than 110,000 clones are present, around 81% being singletons, with the ten largest covering nearly 7%. Sequencing input: PBMCs. The source of these receptors is a middle-aged man in good health and CMV-seropositive.

The V gene is TRBV10-2, the J gene TRBJ2-5; the D gene is possibly TRBD2 (6 bases). The J call may be incorrect, as the DNA end agrees better with TRBJ2-7. CDR3 length: 13 amino acids. In germline, CDR1 is WSHSY, CDR2 SAAADI. The DNA for the CDR3 is TGCGCCAGCAGTGACAGGACTACCTACGAGCAGTACTTC. This translates into CASSDRTTYEQYF.

V is TRBV5-1 and J is TRBJ2-3; 8 nucleotides match TRBD2. V shed 1 base, J shed 5 bases, and the junction held 9 bases outside the gene matches. Germline V CDR1 and CDR2: SGHRS, YFSETQ. This CDR3 has 16 amino acids. The CDR3 DNA follows: TGCGCCAGCAGCTTGCTGCCGGGGGGGCCCGGAGATACGCAGTATTTT. Its protein product is CASSLLPGGPGDTQYF.

The chain combines TRBV15 with TRBJ2-1, with TRBD1 matching 9 bases. Germline-derived CDR1 and CDR2 are LNHNV and YYDKDF (reference sequence). Trimming cost V 0 bases and J 6 bases; bases outside gene matches: 12. The CDR3 has 18 residues. The CDR3 nucleotides read TGTGCCACCAGCAGAGAGTTATATGGGGGACAGGGAGTCAATGAGCAGTTCTTC. This translates into CATSRELYGGQGVNEQFF.

The chain recombines TRBV6-6 with TRBJ2-5, with a tentative D call TRBD1 (6 bases). V was shortened by 4 bases and J by 5 bases, with 20 bases between the two germline ends. The CDR3 loop spans 16 amino acids. Germline V gives CDR1 MNHNY, CDR2 SVGAGI (reference sequence). The CDR3 spells CASSSRTSGAQETQYF. DNA for the CDR3: TGTGCCAGCAGTTCCCGAACTTCAGGGGCACAGGAGACCCAGTACTTC.

This clone was counted a few times. This sequence joins TRBV7-2 and TRBJ1-4, with 11 bases fitting TRBD1. The CDR3 runs 15 residues. The germline CDR1 and CDR2 sequences are SGHTA and FQGNSA. V dropped 5 bases and J dropped 6; count of bases not matched to a gene: 5. CDR3 residues: CASSPGDRGDEKLFF. In DNA, the CDR3 is TGTGCCAGCAGCCCGGGGGACAGGGGGGATGAAAAACTGTTTTTT.

The V gene is TRBV28, the J gene TRBJ2-6, with 10 bases aligning to TRBD1. CDR3 size: 19 residues. V lost 3 bases and J lost 2; bases outside the gene matches: 10. CDR1 and CDR2 from the germline V gene are MDHEN and SYDVKM. The CDR3 sequence is CASSFHGGTGVTGANVLTF. In nucleotides, the CDR3 is TGTGCCAGCAGTTTCCACGGGGGGACAGGGGTAACTGGGGCCAACGTCCTGACTTTC.

The V call is TRBV4-3, the J call TRBJ2-1; TRBD2 is a possible D gene (5 bases). Deletions cut 4 bases from V and 8 bases from J, with 18 bases between. The CDR3 is 15 residues long. Germline loops: CDR1 LGHNA, CDR2 YSLEER. The CDR3, as DNA: TGCGCCAGCAGCCCCGGGCCACTAGGGTGGGATGAGCAGTTCTTC. This translates into CASSPGPLGWDEQFF.

Note on this clone: Relative to the germline gene, one junction end is altered; a read error may explain this. The V gene is TRBV10-3, the J gene TRBJ2-3; 9 positions agree with TRBD2. CDR1 ENHRY and CDR2 SYGVKD come from the germline V gene. CDR3 length: 16 amino acids. The CDR3 reads CALSSFGGGAIDTQYF. The DNA of the CDR3 is TGTGCCCTCAGTAGCTTCGGCGGGGGGGCGATAGATACGCAGTATTTT.

The rearrangement uses TRBV6-5 and TRBJ2-5; a possible D gene is TRBD1 (5 bases). CDR3 length: 14 residues. The germline V gene has CDR1 MNHEY and CDR2 SVGAGI. V was pared by 2 bases and J by 3 bases, with 10 bases between. The CDR3 nucleotides read TGTGCCAGCAGTTACGTGGGGCGTAAAGAGACCCAGTACTTC. Translation: CASSYVGRKETQYF.

This chain uses TRBV6-5 with TRBJ2-5, with 11 bases lining up with TRBD1. Germline V gene lookup returns CDR1 MNHEY and CDR2 SVGAGI. The CDR3 sequence is 14 residues long. The V gene end was trimmed by 5 bases and the J gene end by 6 bases; junction bases not matched to a gene: 5. In DNA, the CDR3 is TGTGCCAGCAGTCATGGACAGGGGGCAAAGACCCAGTACTTC. Protein: CASSHGQGAKTQYF.

This rearrangement joins TRBV4-1 to TRBJ2-7; 12 nucleotides align to TRBD2. The length of the CDR3 is 15 residues. With 5 bases clipped from V and 1 base from J, the junction kept 3 bases outside the gene matches. Per the germline V gene, CDR1 is MGHRA and CDR2 is YSYEKL. The CDR3 reads CASSVGTSGSYEQYF. CDR3 coding DNA: TGCGCCAGCAGCGTGGGGACTAGCGGGTCCTACGAGCAGTACTTC.

Note on this clone: Other DNA sequences in the same sample also yield this CDR3. The CDR3 region has the DNA TGTGCCAGCAGCCGGGGGCAGGGGGGCTATGGCTACACCTTC. Protein sequence: CASSRGQGGYGYTF. The chain combines TRBV6-1 with TRBJ1-2; 7 positions match TRBD1. CDR1 is MNHNS and CDR2 is SASEGT in the germline V gene. The J segment lost 4 bases and the V segment lost 6 bases, leaving 8 bases of the junction unmatched. The CDR3 runs to 14 residues.

This clone was counted a single time. The chain joins TRBV4-3 to TRBJ1-6; weak D call: TRBD1 (6 bases). The CDR3 has 14 residues. Trimming took 0 bases from V and 9 from J, leaving 9 bases between them. Germline V gene lookup returns CDR1 LGHNA and CDR2 YSLEER. The CDR3 loop reads CASSQEGASSPLHF. CDR3 nucleotide sequence: TGCGCCAGCAGCCAAGAGGGGGCGAGTTCACCCCTCCACTTT.

V and J are TRBV4-2 and TRBJ2-1; D is perhaps TRBD2 (6 bases). Germline assignment: CDR1 LGHNA and CDR2 YNFKEQ. This CDR3 spans 15 amino acids. The germline V and J ends were trimmed by 3 bases and 6 bases, with 15 bases remaining between them. The CDR3, as DNA: TGTGCCAGCAGCCAGGCCGCGCAGGAGGGCAATGAGCAGTTCTTC. It yields the protein CASSQAAQEGNEQFF.

In this sample, this clone turned up once. The chain combines TRBV5-1 with TRBJ2-3, with 8 positions matching TRBD2. The CDR3 runs to 15 residues. Germline lookup yields CDR1 SGHRS and CDR2 YFSETQ. Trimming at V came to 9 bases and at J to 1 base, leaving 10 bases not matched to a gene. The CDR3 loop reads CATTYGGARTDTQYF. Written as DNA, the CDR3 is TGCGCCACCACCTACGGGGGGGCTCGCACAGATACGCAGTATTTT.

The chain carries TRBV5-1 and TRBJ2-7; TRBD1 agrees at 8 bases. The CDR3 has 14 amino acids. The V segment lost 5 bases and the J segment 0 bases; nucleotides outside the gene matches: 4. Germline V gives CDR1 SGHRS, CDR2 YFSETQ. As DNA, the CDR3 is TGCGCCAGCAGTGGACAGGGTCGCTCCTACGAGCAGTACTTC. Its protein is CASSGQGRSYEQYF.

J is TRBJ2-5 and V is TRBV5-1, with 13 bases lining up with TRBD2. V lost 1 base, J lost 3 bases, and 3 bases stayed unmatched. Germline assignment: CDR1 SGHRS and CDR2 YFSETQ. The CDR3 length is 16 residues. CDR3 protein: CASSLLGTSGKETQYF. CDR3 nucleotides: TGCGCCAGCAGCTTGTTGGGGACTAGCGGGAAAGAGACCCAGTACTTC.

The V gene is TRBV18, the J gene TRBJ1-2; 9 bases map to TRBD1. The CDR3 is 16 amino acids. Germline CDR1 KGHSH, CDR2 LQKENI. The V gene end was trimmed by 3 bases and the J gene end by 3 bases; junction bases not matched to a gene: 8. The CDR3 DNA follows: TGTGCCAGCTCACCGATGGACAGGGGACCCTACTATGGCTACACCTTC. Protein: CASSPMDRGPYYGYTF.

This sequence joins TRBV5-1 and TRBJ1-2; tentative D call: TRBD1 (6 bases). Trimming stripped 4 bases from V and 0 bases from J, with 10 bases between. Looked up from germline, CDR1 is SGHRS and CDR2 is YFSETQ. This CDR3 has 14 amino acids. CDR3 loop: CASSRTGPNYGYTF. The CDR3 nucleotides read TGCGCCAGCAGCCGAACAGGGCCTAACTATGGCTACACCTTC.

The chain recombines TRBV5-1 with TRBJ2-5; 10 bases agree with TRBD1. V was clipped by 2 bases and J by 10 bases; unmatched bases: 5. CDR1 and CDR2 from the germline V gene are SGHRS and YFSETQ. The CDR3 spans 13 residues. In DNA form, the CDR3 reads TGCGCCAGCAGCTTCCTGACAGGGGGCGGCCAGTACTTC. Protein: CASSFLTGGGQYF.

V and J are TRBV5-1 and TRBJ2-7; 11 nucleotides agree with TRBD2. V was clipped by 6 bases and J by 3 bases; unmatched bases: 8. This CDR3 has 15 amino acids. CDR1 is SGHRS and CDR2 is YFSETQ in the germline V gene. The CDR3 sequence: CASNLLAGVDYEQYF. In nucleotides, the CDR3 is TGCGCCAGCAACTTACTAGCGGGAGTCGACTACGAGCAGTACTTC.